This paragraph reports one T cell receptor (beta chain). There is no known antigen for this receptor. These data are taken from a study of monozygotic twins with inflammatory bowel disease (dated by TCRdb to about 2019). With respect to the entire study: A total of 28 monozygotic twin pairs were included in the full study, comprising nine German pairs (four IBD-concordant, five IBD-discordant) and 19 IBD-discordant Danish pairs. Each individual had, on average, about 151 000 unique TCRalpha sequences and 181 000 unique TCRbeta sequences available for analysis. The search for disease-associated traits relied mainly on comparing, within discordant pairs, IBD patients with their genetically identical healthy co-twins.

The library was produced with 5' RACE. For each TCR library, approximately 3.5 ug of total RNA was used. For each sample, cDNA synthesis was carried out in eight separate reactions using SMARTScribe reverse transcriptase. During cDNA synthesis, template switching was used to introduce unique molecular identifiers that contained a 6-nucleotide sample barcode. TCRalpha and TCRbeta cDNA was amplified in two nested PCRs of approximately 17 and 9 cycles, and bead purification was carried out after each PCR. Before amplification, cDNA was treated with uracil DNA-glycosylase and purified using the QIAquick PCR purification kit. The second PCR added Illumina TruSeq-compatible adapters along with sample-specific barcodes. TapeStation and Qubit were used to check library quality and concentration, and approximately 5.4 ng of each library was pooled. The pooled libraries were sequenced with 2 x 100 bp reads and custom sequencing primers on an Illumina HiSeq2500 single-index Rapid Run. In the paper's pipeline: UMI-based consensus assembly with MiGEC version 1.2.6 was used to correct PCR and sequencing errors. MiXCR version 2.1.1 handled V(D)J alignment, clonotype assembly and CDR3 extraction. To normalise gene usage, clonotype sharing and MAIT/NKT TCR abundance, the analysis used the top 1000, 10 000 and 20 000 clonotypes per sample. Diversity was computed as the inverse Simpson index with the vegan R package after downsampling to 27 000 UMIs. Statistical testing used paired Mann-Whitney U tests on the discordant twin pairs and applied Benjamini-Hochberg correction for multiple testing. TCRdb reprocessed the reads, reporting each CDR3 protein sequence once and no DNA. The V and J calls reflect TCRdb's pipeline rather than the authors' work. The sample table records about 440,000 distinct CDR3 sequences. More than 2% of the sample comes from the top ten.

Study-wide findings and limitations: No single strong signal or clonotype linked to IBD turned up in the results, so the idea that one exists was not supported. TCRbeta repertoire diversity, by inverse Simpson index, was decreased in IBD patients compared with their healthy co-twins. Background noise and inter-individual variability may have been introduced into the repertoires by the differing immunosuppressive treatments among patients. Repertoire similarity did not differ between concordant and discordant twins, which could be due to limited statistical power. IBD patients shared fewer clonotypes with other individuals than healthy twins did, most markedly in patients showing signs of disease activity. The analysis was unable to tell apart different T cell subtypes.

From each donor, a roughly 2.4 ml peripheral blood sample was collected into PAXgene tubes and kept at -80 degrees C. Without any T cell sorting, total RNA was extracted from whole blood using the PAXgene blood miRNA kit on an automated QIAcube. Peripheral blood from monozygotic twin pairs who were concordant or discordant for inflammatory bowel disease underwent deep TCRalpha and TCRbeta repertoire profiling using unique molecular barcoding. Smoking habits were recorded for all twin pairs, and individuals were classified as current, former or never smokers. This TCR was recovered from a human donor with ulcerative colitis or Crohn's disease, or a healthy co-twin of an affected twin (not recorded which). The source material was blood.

The CDR3 protein: CSDQGLRGNEQFF. The chain is encoded by TRBV29-1 joined to TRBJ2-1; the TCRdb D gene call, TRBD2, has no DNA to confirm it. Per the germline V gene, SQVTM is the CDR1 and ANQGSEA is the CDR2. Inclusive of the bounding cysteine and phenylalanine, the CDR3 is 13 residues long. The DNA is not on file.